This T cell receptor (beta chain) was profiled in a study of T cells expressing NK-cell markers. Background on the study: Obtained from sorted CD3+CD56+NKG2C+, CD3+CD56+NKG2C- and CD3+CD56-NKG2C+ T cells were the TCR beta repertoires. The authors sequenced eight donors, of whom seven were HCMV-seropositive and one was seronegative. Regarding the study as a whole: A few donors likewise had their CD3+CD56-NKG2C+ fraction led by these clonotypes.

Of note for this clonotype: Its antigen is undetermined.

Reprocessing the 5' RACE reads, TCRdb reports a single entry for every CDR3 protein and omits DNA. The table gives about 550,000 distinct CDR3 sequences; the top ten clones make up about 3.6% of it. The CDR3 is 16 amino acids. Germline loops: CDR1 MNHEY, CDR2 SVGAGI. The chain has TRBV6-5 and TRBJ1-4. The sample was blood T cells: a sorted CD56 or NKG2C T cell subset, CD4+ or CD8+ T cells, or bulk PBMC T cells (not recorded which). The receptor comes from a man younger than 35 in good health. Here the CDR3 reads CASSYNSLATNEKLFF.